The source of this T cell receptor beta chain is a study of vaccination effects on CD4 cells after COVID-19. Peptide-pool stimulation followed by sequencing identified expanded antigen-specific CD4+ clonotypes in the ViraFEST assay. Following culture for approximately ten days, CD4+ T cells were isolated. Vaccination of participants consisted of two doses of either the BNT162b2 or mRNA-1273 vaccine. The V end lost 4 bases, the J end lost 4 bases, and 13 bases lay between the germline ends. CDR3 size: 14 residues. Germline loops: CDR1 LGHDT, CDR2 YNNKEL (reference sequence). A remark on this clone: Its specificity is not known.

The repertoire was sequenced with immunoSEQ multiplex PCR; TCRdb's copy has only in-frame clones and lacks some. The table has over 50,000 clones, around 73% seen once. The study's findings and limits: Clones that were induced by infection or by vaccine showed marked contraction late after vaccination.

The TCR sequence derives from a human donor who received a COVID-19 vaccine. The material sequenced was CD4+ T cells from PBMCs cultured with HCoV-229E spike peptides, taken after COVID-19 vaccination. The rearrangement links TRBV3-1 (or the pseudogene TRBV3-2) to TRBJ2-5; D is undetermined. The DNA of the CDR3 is TGTGCCAGCAGCCCCACCGGTGTAGGAGAGACCCAGTACTTC. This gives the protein CASSPTGVGETQYF.